The rows below give T cell receptor beta chains drawn from one sample of a study of T cells in Graves' hyperthyroidism and ophthalmopathy. TCRdb reprocessed the multiplex PCR reads via MiXCR and lists one record per CDR3 protein. The sample consists of about 350,000 distinct CDR3 sequences, 11% to 15% of them appearing once. The specimen was blood. Receptors originate from a woman under 40 with Graves' hyperthyroidism. CDR3s include the opening cysteine and the closing phenylalanine or tryptophan. The D gene is left open where the match is weak. Some rows have no size entry. The others give once, few or many, or a class for an expanded clone.

j_gene | abundance | d_gene | v_gene | CDR3nt | CDR3aa
TRBJ1-1 | few | NA | TRBV18 | TGTGCCAGCTCAGGACGGGAGGGCGGGTCAGCTTTCTTT | CASSGREGGSAFF
TRBJ2-3 | few | NA | TRBV29-1 | TGCAGCGTTGAAGCAGACCGGCAGGGCAGCGCAGATACGCAGTATTTT | CSVEADRQGSADTQYF
TRBJ1-1 | few | TRBD1 | TRBV11-3 | TGTGCCAGCAGCTCGGGACAGGGTGGGTACACTGAAGCTTTCTTT | CASSSGQGGYTEAFF
TRBJ2-5 | NA | TRBD1 | TRBV6-1 | TGTGCCACCGGGGGGCCGGGACAGGGCTACCTTTCTCAAGGGACCCAGTACTTC | CATGGPGQGYLSQGTQYF
TRBJ2-1 | many | NA | TRBV5-1 | TGCGCCAGCAGCTTGAGGGGGAAGAACAATGAGCAGTTCTTC | CASSLRGKNNEQFF
TRBJ2-2 | few | NA | TRBV7-2 | TGTGCCAGCAATCCTAGGAGGACCGGGGAGCTGTTTTTT | CASNPRRTGELFF
TRBJ2-1 | few | TRBD2 | TRBV4-1 | TGCGCCAGCAGCCATGGAGCGGGACTTCAGTTCTTC | CASSHGAGLQFF
TRBJ2-7 | many | NA | TRBV20-1 | TGCAGTGCTTCCGGGACCAGATCGTACGAGCAGTACTTC | CSASGTRSYEQYF
TRBJ2-5 | many | NA | TRBV7-9 | TGTGCCAGCAGCTTAGTCCGGGGACGGGGGCAAGAGACCCAGTACTTC | CASSLVRGRGQETQYF
TRBJ2-6 | NA | TRBD1 | TRBV20-1 | TGCAGTGCTAGTGGGACAGGGGTCTTCTATGGGGCCAACGTCCTGACTTTC | CSASGTGVFYGANVLTF
TRBJ1-4 | NA | NA | TRBV14 | TGTGCCAGCAGCCTCCTAGGACAGAATGAAAAACTGTTTTTT | CASSLLGQNEKLFF
TRBJ1-1 | many | NA | TRBV30 | TGTGCCTGGAGTGCCCGGGACGGAGGAGCTTTCTTT | CAWSARDGGAFF
TRBJ2-7 | NA | NA | TRBV18 | TGTGCCAGCTCACCACCTACATCAGGAGAATGGGACGAGCAGTACTTC | CASSPPTSGEWDEQYF
TRBJ2-3 | NA | NA | TRBV20-1 | TGCAGTGCTAGTCGGGTCACAGATACGCAGTATTTT | CSASRVTDTQYF
TRBJ1-1 | few | NA | TRBV4-1 | TGCGCCAGCAGCCAGACACCTAGCGGCACTGAAGCTTTCTTT | CASSQTPSGTEAFF
TRBJ1-4 | many | NA | TRBV6-6 | TGTGCCAGCAGTTACAGTATCTGGGAAAAACTGTTTTTT | CASSYSIWEKLFF
TRBJ2-2 | few | TRBD1 | TRBV5-1 | TGCGCCAGCAGCCGACAGGGGGATAACGGGGAGCTGTTTTTT | CASSRQGDNGELFF
TRBJ1-6 | many | NA | TRBV27 | TGTGCCAGCAGTTCACAGGTAGAGGGTTCACCCCTCCACTTT | CASSSQVEGSPLHF
TRBJ2-1 | NA | TRBD1 | TRBV6-1 | TGTGCCAGCCATTCAGGGGACAGACTGATCAATGAGCAGTTCTTC | CASHSGDRLINEQFF
TRBJ2-7 | many | NA | TRBV11-2 | TGTGCCAGCAGCCAGGGTCCGGGACTCAGCTCCTACGAGCAGTACTTC | CASSQGPGLSSYEQYF
TRBJ2-7 | many | NA | TRBV7-8 | TGTGCCAGCAGCTGGGGGTTACTGGGTAGTACGTCGCAGTACTTC | CASSWGLLGSTSQYF
TRBJ2-1 | few | TRBD2 | TRBV12-5 | TGTGCTAGTGGTTTGGGAGAGAGGGACAATTTGACTAGCGGGAGATTCCATGAGCAGTTCTTC | CASGLGERDNLTSGRFHEQFF
TRBJ2-5 | NA | NA | TRBV18 | TGTGCCAGCTCAATGGGCCACGAGAAAGAGACCCAGTACTTC | CASSMGHEKETQYF
TRBJ2-5 | many | NA | TRBV7-9 | TGTGCCAGCAGCTTAGCCCCTACCGGGAGAGGGGTTAAGACCCAGTACTTC | CASSLAPTGRGVKTQYF
TRBJ2-7 | many | NA | TRBV12-3/TRBV12-4 | TGTGCCAGCAGGCGGGACAACTCCTACGAGCAGTACTTC | CASRRDNSYEQYF
TRBJ1-5 | NA | NA | TRBV20-1 | TGCAGTGCTAGCGGGGCCCGTAGCAATCAGCCCCAGCATTTT | CSASGARSNQPQHF
TRBJ2-6 | NA | NA | TRBV10-3 | TGTGCCATCAGTGATGGCCGCTCTGGGGCCAACGTCCTGACTTTC | CAISDGRSGANVLTF
TRBJ2-5 | many | TRBD2 | TRBV9 | TGTGCCAGCAGCGCGAAAGGGCTCCTAGCGGAAATACAAGAGACCCAGTACTTC | CASSAKGLLAEIQETQYF